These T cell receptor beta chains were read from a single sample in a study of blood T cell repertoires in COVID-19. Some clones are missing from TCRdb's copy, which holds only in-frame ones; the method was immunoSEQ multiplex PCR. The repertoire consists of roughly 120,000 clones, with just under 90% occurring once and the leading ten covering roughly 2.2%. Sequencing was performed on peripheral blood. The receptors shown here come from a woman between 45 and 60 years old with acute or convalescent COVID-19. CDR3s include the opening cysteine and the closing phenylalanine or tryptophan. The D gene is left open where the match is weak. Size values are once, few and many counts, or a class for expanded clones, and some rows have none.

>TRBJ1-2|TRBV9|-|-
TGTGCCAGCGGCACCGAGGGCCAAAACTATGGCTACACCTTC
CASGTEGQNYGYTF
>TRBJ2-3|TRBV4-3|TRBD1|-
TGCGCCAGCAGCCGAGGACAGGCTAGCACAGATACGCAGTATTTT
CASSRGQASTDTQYF
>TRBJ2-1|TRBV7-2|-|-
TGTGCCAGCAGCGCCGGGGCCTACAATGAGCAGTTCTTC
CASSAGAYNEQFF
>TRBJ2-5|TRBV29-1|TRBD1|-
TGCAGCGTTGGGACAGGCCAAGAGACCCAGTACTTC
CSVGTGQETQYF
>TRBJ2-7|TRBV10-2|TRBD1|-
TGCGCCAGCAGTGAGTTGGACAGGGTCTACGAGCAGTACTTC
CASSELDRVYEQYF
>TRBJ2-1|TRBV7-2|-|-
TGTGCCAGCAGCAAGGACAGATACAATGAGCAGTTCTTC
CASSKDRYNEQFF
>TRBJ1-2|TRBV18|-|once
TGTGCCAGCTCACCGGGGCTGCGCTCCGATGGCTACACCTTC
CASSPGLRSDGYTF
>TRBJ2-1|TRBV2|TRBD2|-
TGTGCCAGCAGAGCGATTAGCGGGGGCAATGAGCAGTTCTTC
CASRAISGGNEQFF
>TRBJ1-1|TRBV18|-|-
TGTGCCAGCTCACCACCCAATGGGCAGGAGGGTGGCACTGAAGCTTTCTTT
CASSPPNGQEGGTEAFF
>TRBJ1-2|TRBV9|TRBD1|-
TGTGCCAGCAGCACCAGGGGGAGTGGCTACACCTTC
CASSTRGSGYTF
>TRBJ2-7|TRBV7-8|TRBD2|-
TGTGCCAGCAGCTCTCCGGGACTAGCGGCCTACGAGCAGTACTTC
CASSSPGLAAYEQYF
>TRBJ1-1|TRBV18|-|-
TGTGCCAGCTCACCACGGGGGGAAGGGACTGCTGAAGCTTTCTTT
CASSPRGEGTAEAFF
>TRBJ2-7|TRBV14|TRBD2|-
TGTGCCAGCAGCCGACTAGCGGGGGGGCCGTGGGACTACGAGCAGTACTTC
CASSRLAGGPWDYEQYF
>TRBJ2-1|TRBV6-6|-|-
TGTGCCAGCAGTTTGAGTAGCGGCCACTACAATGAGCAGTTCTTC
CASSLSSGHYNEQFF
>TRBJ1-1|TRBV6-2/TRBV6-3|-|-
TGTGCCAGCAGCGGGGCGGGGACTGGGAACACTGAAGCTTTCTTT
CASSGAGTGNTEAFF
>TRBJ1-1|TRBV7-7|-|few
TGTGCCAGCAGTCGGACGGAGGGCACTGAAGCTTTCTTT
CASSRTEGTEAFF
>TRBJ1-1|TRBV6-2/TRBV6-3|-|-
TGTGCCAGCAGTTACTCGATATATTCAGGGAACACTGAAGCTTTCTTT
CASSYSIYSGNTEAFF
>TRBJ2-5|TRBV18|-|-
TGTGCCAGCTCACCTAGGACAGAAGAGACCCAGTACTTC
CASSPRTEETQYF
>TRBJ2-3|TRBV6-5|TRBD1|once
TGTGCCAGCAGTTACACAGACAGGGTGAACACAGATACGCAGTATTTT
CASSYTDRVNTDTQYF
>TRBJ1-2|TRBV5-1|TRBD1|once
TGCGCCAGCAGTCTGGACAGGATTGGCTACACCTTC
CASSLDRIGYTF
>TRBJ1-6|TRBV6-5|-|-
TGTGCCAGCAGCCCGGGGGGGCCCGGCTCACCCCTCCACTTT
CASSPGGPGSPLHF
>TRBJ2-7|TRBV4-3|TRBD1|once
TGCGCCAGCAGCCAAAACATTTTTTCGGGGACAGGGGCCTACGAGCAGTACTTC
CASSQNIFSGTGAYEQYF
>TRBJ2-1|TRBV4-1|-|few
TGCGCCAGCAGCCAAGATACGGGGAGCTCCTACAATGAGCAGTTCTTC
CASSQDTGSSYNEQFF
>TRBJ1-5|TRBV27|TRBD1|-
TGTGCCAGCAGTCTGGGACAGTTTAATCAGCCCCAGCATTTT
CASSLGQFNQPQHF
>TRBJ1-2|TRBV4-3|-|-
TGCGCCAGCAGCCAAGATTTTCCGGTTAACTATGGCTACACCTTC
CASSQDFPVNYGYTF
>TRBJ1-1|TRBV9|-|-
TGTGCCAGCAGCCCGTTTCGGGATAACACTGAAGCTTTCTTT
CASSPFRDNTEAFF